These T cell receptor beta chains were read from a single sample in a study of T-cell reconstitution after alpha-beta-depleted transplantation in children. MiXCR, run by TCRdb on the PCR reads, gives a single entry per CDR3 protein. Of fewer than 1 million distinct CDR3 sequences in the sample, approximately 15% were seen once. Here the sequenced sample was PBMCs, mostly from graft donor cells, taken 360 days after TCRalphabeta/CD19-depleted stem cell transplant. These TCRs come from a male patient younger than 18 who had a stem cell transplant for acute lymphoblastic leukemia, so the T cells may come from the graft donor. Each CDR3 is given with its conserved first and last residue. The listing skips clone size in some rows; elsewhere it reads once, few, many or a size class.

TRBJ2-3 | TRBV20-1 | - | CSARDLAGVTDTQYF
TRBJ2-1 | TRBV4-2 | few | CASSQDGSRNSYNEQFF
TRBJ1-1 | TRBV29-1 | few | CSVSTGLNTEAFF
TRBJ2-1 | TRBV7-8 | - | CASSLVPSGSSYNEQFF
TRBJ2-7 | TRBV28 | - | CASSLGVVHEQYF
TRBJ2-2 | TRBV9 | - | CASSPGTVTGELFF
TRBJ2-1 | TRBV10-2 | few | CASRAGLAFPSYNEQFF
TRBJ1-2 | TRBV21-1 | - | CASSKANPGQLNDYGYTF
TRBJ2-1 | TRBV20-1 | - | CSAGTSGSNNEQFF
TRBJ2-1 | TRBV5-1 | few | CASSIRWLAGGWYNEQFF
TRBJ1-2 | TRBV20-1 | - | CSARGTRQNYGYTF
TRBJ1-5 | TRBV21-1 | few | CASTTKTGLYQPQHF
TRBJ2-7 | TRBV6-5 | once | CASSFGQDSYEQYF
TRBJ2-3 | TRBV2 | few | CASSQNAVRGAHQDTQYF
TRBJ1-4 | TRBV5-1 | many | CASSLGVPNEKLFF
TRBJ1-1 | TRBV12-3/TRBV12-4 | - | CASTEVTMNTEAFF
TRBJ2-7 | TRBV29-1 | once | CSGVGQNSYEQYF
TRBJ1-2 | TRBV12-3/TRBV12-4 | few | CASSLSVGGYTF
TRBJ2-3 | TRBV20-1 | - | CSAPLGGLALFTSTDTQYF
TRBJ2-7 | TRBV20-1 | few | CSARREGRGSYEQYF
TRBJ2-7 | TRBV11-2 | many | CASSSDRGGEQYF
TRBJ2-1 | TRBV3-1 | few | CASSQEGLPLYNEQFF
TRBJ1-2 | TRBV3-1 | - | CASSQESAGGYGYTF
TRBJ2-5 | TRBV11-2 | many | CASSSTETQYF
TRBJ2-7 | TRBV28 | few | CASSVGLGAYEQYF
TRBJ2-1 | TRBV9 | few | CASSVGGTEQFF
TRBJ1-1 | TRBV27 | few | CASRDRVRNTEAFF
TRBJ1-1 | TRBV27 | many | CASSLWASTEAFF
TRBJ2-7 | TRBV12-3/TRBV12-4 | many | CASSPTSGLSREYF
TRBJ2-1 | TRBV15 | - | CATRQPGIYNEQFF
TRBJ2-7 | TRBV9 | - | CASSVAADYEQYF
- | TRBV20-1 | - | CSAKNTGGLDNEQYF
TRBJ1-5 | TRBV7-9 | - | CASSERYQPQHF
TRBJ1-5 | TRBV20-1 | - | CSAIRGLHRNQPQHF
TRBJ2-1 | TRBV7-2 | many | CASSLLGLAYNEQFF
TRBJ1-2 | TRBV27 | - | CASSHQQPIYGYTF
TRBJ1-2 | TRBV29-1 | - | CSVAREYGYTF
TRBJ2-3 | TRBV7-6 | once | CASSNLAGLTDTQYF
TRBJ2-7 | TRBV15 | few | CATSRDVSSAGTRYEQYF
TRBJ2-3 | TRBV29-1 | many | CSGRDRPPTDTQYF
TRBJ2-7 | TRBV7-2 | - | CASSFPGQGARYEQYF
TRBJ2-7 | TRBV29-1 | - | CSVDKRGQGRYEQYF
TRBJ2-3 | TRBV1 | few | CTSSDLTSGSTDTQYF
TRBJ2-7 | TRBV5-6 | - | CASSLALTGGYPYEQYF
TRBJ2-7 | TRBV15 | few | CATSRGLDREQYF
TRBJ1-1 | TRBV3-1 | many | CASSQLKNTEAFF
TRBJ1-4 | TRBV3-1 | - | CASSRLKDRPRKLFF
TRBJ1-5 | TRBV7-7 | few | CASSLEQVNSNQPQHF
TRBJ2-7 | TRBV3-1 | - | CASSPRSGRGEQYF
TRBJ2-4 | TRBV29-1 | few | CSVRQGENIQYF
TRBJ2-1 | TRBV29-1 | few | CSVQGGDRGSYNEQFF